Each of the 2 T cell receptor beta chains below was sequenced from the same sample in a study of blood T cell repertoires in COVID-19. Produced via immunoSEQ multiplex PCR; TCRdb's table is partial and in-frame only. The repertoire includes 150,000 or so clones, about four fifths of them detected once, and roughly 1.6% sits in the top ten. Sequencing input: peripheral blood. The receptor source for this set is a human donor in a cohort sampled during active COVID-19.

The chain combines TRBV7-3 with TRBJ2-1, with TRBD2 matching 8 bases. This CDR3 comprises 16 residues. CDR1 is SGHTA and CDR2 is FQGTGA in the germline V gene. After removal of 2 bases from V and 6 bases from J, the junction contained 9 bases not matched to a gene. CDR3 DNA sequence: TGTGCCAGCAGCTTACTTCCCAGCGGGAGCCTCAATGAGCAGTTCTTC. This gives the protein CASSLLPSGSLNEQFF.

This chain joins TRBV6-1 and TRBJ2-5; 9 nucleotides line up with TRBD2. This CDR3 has 15 residues. The germline V gene has CDR1 MNHNS and CDR2 SASEGT. V lost 0 bases, J lost 5 bases, and 4 bases stayed unmatched. The CDR3 DNA reads as TGTGCCAGCAGTGAAGCTCTAGCGGGAATGGAGACCCAGTACTTC. Residues: CASSEALAGMETQYF.